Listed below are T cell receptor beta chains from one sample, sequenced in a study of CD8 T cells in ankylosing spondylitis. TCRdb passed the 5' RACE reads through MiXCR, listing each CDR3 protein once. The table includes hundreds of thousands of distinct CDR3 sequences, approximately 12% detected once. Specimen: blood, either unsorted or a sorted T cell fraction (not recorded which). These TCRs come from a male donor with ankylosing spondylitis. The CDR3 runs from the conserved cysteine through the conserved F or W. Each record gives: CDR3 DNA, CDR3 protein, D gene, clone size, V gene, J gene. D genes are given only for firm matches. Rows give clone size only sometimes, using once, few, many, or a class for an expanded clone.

TGTGCCAGCAGCCAGACCGGGACAGGCTATGGCTACACCTTC	CASSQTGTGYGYTF	TRBD1	few	TRBV14	TRBJ1-2
TGTGCCAGCAGTCACCTTGGGATGGAGACCCAGTACTTC	CASSHLGMETQYF	NA	few	TRBV19	TRBJ2-5
TGTGCCAGCAGTTTCGGGGGGAGGACAGGACGGGAGACCCAGTACTTC	CASSFGGRTGRETQYF	NA	NA	TRBV28	TRBJ2-5
TGTGCCAGCAGCCAACCTCAGGGGAACACCGGGGAGCTGTTTTTT	CASSQPQGNTGELFF	NA	NA	TRBV3-1	TRBJ2-2
TGTGCCACCAGCAGCGGGCAGAACACTGAAGCTTTCTTT	CATSSGQNTEAFF	NA	NA	TRBV15	TRBJ1-1
TGTGCCAGCAGCTGGGACAGGGGCCAGCATTTT	CASSWDRGQHF	TRBD1	NA	TRBV2	TRBJ1-5
TGTGCGACAGGGAATAGCTATGGCTACACCTTC	CATGNSYGYTF	TRBD1	NA	TRBV3-1	TRBJ1-2
TGTGCCAGCACCAGAGACCCCGGGACCACTTTCACAGATACGCAGTATTTT	CASTRDPGTTFTDTQYF	NA	NA	TRBV2	TRBJ2-3
TGTGCCGGAAAGATAGCGGCAGGCTACAATGAGCAGTTCTTC	CAGKIAAGYNEQFF	NA	few	TRBV7-9	TRBJ2-1
TGTGCCAGTAGTATAGAAAGGGGAAACGGGGAGCTGTTTTTT	CASSIERGNGELFF	NA	NA	TRBV19	TRBJ2-2
TGTGCCAGCAGCCTCAGATCGACCTTACCCAAAAACATTCAGTACTTC	CASSLRSTLPKNIQYF	NA	NA	TRBV12-3/TRBV12-4	TRBJ2-4